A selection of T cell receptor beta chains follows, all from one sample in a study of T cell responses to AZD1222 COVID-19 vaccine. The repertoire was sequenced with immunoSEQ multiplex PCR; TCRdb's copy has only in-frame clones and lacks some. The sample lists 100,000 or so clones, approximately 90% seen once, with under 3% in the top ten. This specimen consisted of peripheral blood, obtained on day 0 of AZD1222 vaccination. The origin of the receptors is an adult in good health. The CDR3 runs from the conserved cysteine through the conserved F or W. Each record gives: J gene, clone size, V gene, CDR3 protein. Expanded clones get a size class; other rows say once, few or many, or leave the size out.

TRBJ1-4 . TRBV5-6 CASSTGTSNEKLFF
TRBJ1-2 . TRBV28 CASSLIGTSNYGYTF
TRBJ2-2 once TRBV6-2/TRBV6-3 CASSNLLRGRRLAGELFF
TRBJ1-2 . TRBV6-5 CASSYSGTGRPYTF
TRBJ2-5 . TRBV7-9 CASSPIREETQYF
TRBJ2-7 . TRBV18 CASSPGTGYYEQYF
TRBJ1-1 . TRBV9 CASSFMDGQNTEAFF
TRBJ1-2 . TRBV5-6 CASSLSTVTQLTYGYTF
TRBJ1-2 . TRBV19 CASSIQTVNYGYTF
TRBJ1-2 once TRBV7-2 CASSLRTGTNYGYTF
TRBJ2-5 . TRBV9 CASSVGSMETQYF
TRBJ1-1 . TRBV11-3 CASSAYSRMNTEAFF
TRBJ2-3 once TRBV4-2 CASSPERGLEGTDTQYF
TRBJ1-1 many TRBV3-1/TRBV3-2 CASSPRPGTGNTEAFF
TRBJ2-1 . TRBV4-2 CASSQDLVGASSYNEQFF
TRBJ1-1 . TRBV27 CASSFSLQGDTEAFF
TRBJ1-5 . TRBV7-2 CASSLVAGWERQPQHF
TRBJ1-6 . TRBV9 CASSVGRGGSNSPLHF
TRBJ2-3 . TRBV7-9 CASSATSGAGTDTQYF
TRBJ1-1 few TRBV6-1 CASSVKPGTGGTEAFF
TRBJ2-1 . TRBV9 CASSNGLAGAYNEQFF
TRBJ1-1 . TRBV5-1 CASSQEGNTEAFF
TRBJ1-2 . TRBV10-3 CAISGAIEGYTF
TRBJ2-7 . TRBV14 CASSPWTAPYEQYF
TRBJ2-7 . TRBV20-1 CSASLREPHEQYF
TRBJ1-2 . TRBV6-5 CASSYSGGAGGYTF